The rows below give T cell receptor beta chains drawn from one sample of a study of shared clonotypes between healthy human individuals. The method was immunoSEQ multiplex PCR; TCRdb's version includes in-frame clones alone and lacks a portion of them. The sample includes around 1.9 million clones, around 93% of them seen just once. The sample was naive CD8+ T cells from PBMCs. These receptors were taken from a man between 18 and 29 years old in good health. Some clones in this sample may be carry-over from other donors' samples. Each CDR3 is given with its conserved first and last residue. A D gene is named only where the DNA matches it firmly. Clone size, where shown, is once, few, many, or a class for clones that have expanded.

d_call	v_call	clone_size	j_call	cdr3_nt	cdr3_aa
TRBD2	TRBV27	-	TRBJ2-7	TGTGCCAGCAGGGAAGCTAGCGGAGTCCCCGAGCAGTACTTC	CASREASGVPEQYF
-	TRBV5-4	-	TRBJ1-2	TGTGCCAGCAGCCGAGCTTCAACAGGGTTTGGCAACTATGGCTACACCTTC	CASSRASTGFGNYGYTF
-	TRBV28	-	TRBJ2-1	TGTGCCAGCAGTTTAGGACCCCGCGATGAGCAGTTCTTC	CASSLGPRDEQFF
-	TRBV4-3	once	TRBJ2-7	TGCGCCAGCAGCCAAGATTTTACCGGCGAGCAGTACTTC	CASSQDFTGEQYF
-	TRBV7-9	-	TRBJ2-7	TGTGCCAGCAGCACGACAGGAGGATCCTACGAGCAGTACTTC	CASSTTGGSYEQYF
TRBD2	TRBV18	-	TRBJ2-3	TGTGCCAGCTCACCACCCCGACTAGCGGGAGTCGGCACAGATACGCAGTATTTT	CASSPPRLAGVGTDTQYF
-	TRBV4-3	many	TRBJ1-5	TGCGCCAGCAGCCCCTCATGGACGACTCGAAGCAATCAGCCCCAGCATTTT	CASSPSWTTRSNQPQHF
-	TRBV4-3	-	TRBJ2-1	TGCGCCAGCAGCCAAGAACCACCTGGGAGCTCCTACAATGAGCAGTTCTTC	CASSQEPPGSSYNEQFF
-	TRBV27	-	TRBJ1-1	TGTGCCAGCAGTTTATTCCCAGACGGGGAAGCTTTCTTT	CASSLFPDGEAFF
-	TRBV7-9	-	TRBJ2-2	TGTGCCAGCAGCCTAAGGGTCGGGGAGCTGTTTTTT	CASSLRVGELFF
-	TRBV4-1	-	TRBJ1-1	TGCGCCAGCAGCCAAGATCCCCCAGGGGCCGCGAACACTGAAGCTTTCTTT	CASSQDPPGAANTEAFF
TRBD1	TRBV19	-	TRBJ1-2	TGTGCCAGTAGTGTTGGACAGGCCAACTATGGCTACACCTTC	CASSVGQANYGYTF
TRBD2	TRBV14	-	TRBJ2-7	TGTGCCAGCAGCCAAGTATTGGCCTTCGCGGGAGTGTCCTACGAGCAGTACTTC	CASSQVLAFAGVSYEQYF
-	TRBV16	-	TRBJ2-7	TGTGCCAGCAGCCAATATAGCTCAGCGGAAGGGGCCTACGAGCAGTACTTC	CASSQYSSAEGAYEQYF
-	TRBV27	-	TRBJ2-7	TGTGCCAGCCTTGACTGGCGGGGCGAGCAGTACTTC	CASLDWRGEQYF
-	TRBV30	-	TRBJ2-3	TGTGCCTGGAGTGTATTTGGGTGGGACCCCAGTGCTTCTACGCAGTATTTT	CAWSVFGWDPSASTQYF
TRBD2	TRBV27	-	TRBJ2-3	TGTGCCACCGCCCGGACTAGCGGCACAGATACGCAGTATTTT	CATARTSGTDTQYF
-	TRBV11-2	-	TRBJ1-2	TGTGCCAGCAGCTCCCCTGGTCGGCTATATGGCTACACCTTC	CASSSPGRLYGYTF
TRBD2	TRBV29-1	-	TRBJ2-7	TGCAGCGTAGAACTAGCGGTTCCCTACGAGCAGTACTTC	CSVELAVPYEQYF
-	TRBV27	once	TRBJ2-1	TGTGCCAGCAGTTTATCCCCGGGTGCCGCCTACAATGAGCAGTTCTTC	CASSLSPGAAYNEQFF
TRBD2	TRBV28	-	TRBJ2-7	TGTGCCAGCAGTATCGGACTAGTCGCCGAGCAGTACTTC	CASSIGLVAEQYF
TRBD2	TRBV5-5	-	TRBJ2-5	TGTGCCAGCAGCTTGTACGGGCGGGAGTCGGGAGAGACCCAGTACTTC	CASSLYGRESGETQYF
-	TRBV9	-	TRBJ2-1	TGTGCCAGCAACCGTAGGGACTCCTCCTACAATGAGCAGTTCTTC	CASNRRDSSYNEQFF
TRBD1	TRBV6-1	-	TRBJ2-2	TGTGCCAGCAGTGAAGGGCAGGGGGCATCCGGGGAGCTGTTTTTT	CASSEGQGASGELFF